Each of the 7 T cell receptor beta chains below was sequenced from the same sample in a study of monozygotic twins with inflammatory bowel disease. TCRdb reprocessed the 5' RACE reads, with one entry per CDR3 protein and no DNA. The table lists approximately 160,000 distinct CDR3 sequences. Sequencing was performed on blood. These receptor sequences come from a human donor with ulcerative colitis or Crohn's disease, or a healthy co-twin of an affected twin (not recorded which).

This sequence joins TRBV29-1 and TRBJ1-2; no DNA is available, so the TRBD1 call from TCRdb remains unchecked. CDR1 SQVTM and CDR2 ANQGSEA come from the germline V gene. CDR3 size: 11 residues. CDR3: CSGGDRDGYTF.

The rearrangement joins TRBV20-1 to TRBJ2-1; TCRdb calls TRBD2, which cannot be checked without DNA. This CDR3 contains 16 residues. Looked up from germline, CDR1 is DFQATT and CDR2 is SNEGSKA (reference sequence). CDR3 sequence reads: CSAILPIGTGRNEQFF.

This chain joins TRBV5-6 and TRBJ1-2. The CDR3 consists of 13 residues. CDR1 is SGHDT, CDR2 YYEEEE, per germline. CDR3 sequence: CASSGETNYGYTF.

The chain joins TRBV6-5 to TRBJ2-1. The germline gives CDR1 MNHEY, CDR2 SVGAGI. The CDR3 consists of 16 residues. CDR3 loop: CASSYSTSASYNEQFF.

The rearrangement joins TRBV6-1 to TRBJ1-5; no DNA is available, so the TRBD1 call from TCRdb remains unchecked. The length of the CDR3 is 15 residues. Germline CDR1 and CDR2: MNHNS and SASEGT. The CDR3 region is CASRKQGVGNQPQHF.

CDR3: CSVGVGSGANVLTF. This chain connects TRBV29-1 to TRBJ2-6. CDR1 is SQVTM and CDR2 is ANQGSEA in the germline V gene. The CDR3 extends over 14 amino acids.

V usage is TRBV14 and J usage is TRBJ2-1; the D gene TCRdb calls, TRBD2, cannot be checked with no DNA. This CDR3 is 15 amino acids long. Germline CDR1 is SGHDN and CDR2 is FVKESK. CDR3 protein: CASSPSSGRYNEQFF.